This T cell receptor (beta chain) was sequenced in a study of Graves' ophthalmopathy and Graves' hyperthyroidism. Ten or more counts support this clonotype. Using RNA transcripts, the TCR beta CDR3 regions were amplified. First-round RT-PCR with HTBI primers preceded a second-round multiplex PCR. In TCRdb, the multiplex PCR reads were re-called with MiXCR into one record per CDR3 protein. The sample shows around 400,000 distinct CDR3 sequences, around 18% of them seen only once. Trimming pared 4 bases from V and 3 bases from J, leaving 15 bases between. This CDR3 spans 15 amino acids. The germline CDR1 and CDR2 sequences are MNHEY and SVGAGI.

Sequencing was performed on peripheral blood. The chain is built from TRBV6-5 and TRBJ1-1, with no clear D. This clonotype originated in a woman younger than 30 with Graves' ophthalmopathy. The CDR3, as DNA: TGTGCCAGCAGTTTTGGCCCCGACGGGGACACTGAAGCTTTCTTT. It translates to CASSFGPDGDTEAFF.